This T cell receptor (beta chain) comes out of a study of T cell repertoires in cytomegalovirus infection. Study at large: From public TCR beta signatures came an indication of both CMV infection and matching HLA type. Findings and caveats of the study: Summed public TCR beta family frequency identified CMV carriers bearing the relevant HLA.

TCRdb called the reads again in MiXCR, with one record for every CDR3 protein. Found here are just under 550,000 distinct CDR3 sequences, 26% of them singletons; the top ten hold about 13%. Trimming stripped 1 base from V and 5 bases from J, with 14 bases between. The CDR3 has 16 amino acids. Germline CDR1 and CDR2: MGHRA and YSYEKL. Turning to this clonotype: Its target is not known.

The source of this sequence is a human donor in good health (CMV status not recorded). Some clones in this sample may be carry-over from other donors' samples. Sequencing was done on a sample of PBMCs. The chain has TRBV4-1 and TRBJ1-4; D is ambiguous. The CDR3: CASSQGEYGINEKLFF. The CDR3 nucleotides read TGCGCCAGCAGCCAAGGCGAATACGGCATAAATGAAAAACTGTTTTTT.